This T cell receptor (beta chain) is from a study of identical twins. One entry per CDR3 protein results from TCRdb running MiXCR on the 5' RACE reads. This sample has approximately 190,000 distinct CDR3 sequences, with more than 15% found just once. Overall study results and limits: One should note that invariant MAIT and iNKT cells could partly confound zero-insertion analyses. Recombination models fit unrelated individuals' TCR alpha sharing but underestimated twins'.

The CDR3 is 13 amino acids. The germline V gene has CDR1 SQVTM and CDR2 ANQGSEA. Trimming cost V 6 bases and J 0 bases, with 8 bases left between them. This clonotype was detected a few times. Its antigen remains unidentified. These data were likewise used in another study, on T cells expressing NK-cell markers. That source notes: Eight donors were sequenced, of whom seven were HCMV-seropositive, while the remaining one was HCMV-seronegative. Sorting of alpha-beta TCR T cells alone was achieved in several experiments with an anti-gamma-delta TCR antibody.

Input material: CD8+ T cells sorted from blood. The chain couples TRBV29-1 to TRBJ2-2; TRBD2 is a possible D gene (5 bases). This TCR was sampled from a young woman in good health. The CDR3 DNA reads TGCAGCGTGGACTTTGCGAACACCGGGGAGCTGTTTTTT. It is translated as CSVDFANTGELFF.